Listed below are T cell receptor beta chains from one sample, sequenced in a study of control samples from healthy donors and cancer patients. The table came from immunoSEQ multiplex PCR; TCRdb's copy has only in-frame clones and leaves some out. The sample holds some 150,000 clones; roughly 94% are singletons and the top ten take 12% to 15%. The sequencing input was PBMCs. The receptors were gathered from a man aged 55 to 69 with colorectal cancer. CDR3s include the opening cysteine and the closing phenylalanine or tryptophan.

V	J	length	CDR3
TRBV2	TRBJ1-5	14	CASQGAEGNQPQHF
TRBV4-1	TRBJ1-2	15	CASSYQTGDIYGYTF
TRBV5-6	TRBJ2-2	13	CASSFGNTGELFF
TRBV4-1	TRBJ2-3	15	CASSPRTGGTDTQYF
TRBV3-1/TRBV3-2	TRBJ2-7	14	CASSQGRGSYEQYF
TRBV3-1/TRBV3-2	TRBJ2-7	13	CASSQGRAWEQYF
TRBV12-3/TRBV12-4	TRBJ1-2	13	CASSFRGAGGYTF
TRBV16	TRBJ1-2	15	CASSHSKQAPGGYTF
TRBV11-2	TRBJ1-4	14	CASSLGQGREKLFF
TRBV7-9	TRBJ2-7	15	CASSPFSTNSYEQYF
TRBV7-2	TRBJ1-3	16	CASSLEAGYSGNTIYF
TRBV19	TRBJ2-7	15	CASSPGHTSLREQYF
TRBV27	TRBJ1-1	16	CASSQTGGSGNTEAFF
TRBV19	TRBJ1-5	15	CASTTGGYSNQPQHF
TRBV6-2/TRBV6-3	TRBJ2-3	15	CASSRTSGGPQSRYF
TRBV4-1	TRBJ2-5	16	CASSQASAGGRETQYF
TRBV14	TRBJ2-1	13	CASSQDFWTKQFF
TRBV6-5	TRBJ1-1	16	CASSYGQSQMNTEAFF
TRBV6-1	TRBJ1-5	15	CASSDFGLNNQPQHF
TRBV27	TRBJ2-7	16	CASRTLSPDRAYEQYF
TRBV7-2	TRBJ1-3	13	CASSTDRRNTIYF
TRBV5-1	TRBJ1-2	15	CASSSGSTANYGYTF
TRBV20-1	TRBJ1-2	11	CSAQAEYGYTF
TRBV29-1	TRBJ1-5	12	CSVEGDDQPQHF
TRBV4-1	TRBJ1-3	15	CASSQDRGGGNTIYF
TRBV11-2	TRBJ2-7	12	CASSLQGYEQYF
TRBV9	TRBJ1-6	13	CASSLGGWSPLHF
TRBV19	TRBJ1-5	14	CASSIGQDNQPQHF
TRBV19	TRBJ1-4	14	CASSTPGPNEKLFF
TRBV5-1	TRBJ2-7	17	CASSLEGGQTYSYEQYF
TRBV9	TRBJ1-4	15	CASSLRGEVDEKLFF
TRBV7-9	TRBJ1-2	15	CASSLEAIRSDGYTF
TRBV7-9	TRBJ2-7	14	CASSITGGLWEQYF
TRBV29-1	TRBJ2-7	13	CSVQTRGPYEQYF
TRBV30	TRBJ2-1	13	CAWGHGPYNEQFF
TRBV6-5	TRBJ2-1	15	CASSYSASSYNEQFF
TRBV5-6	TRBJ2-7	16	CASSPLRARLSYEQYF
TRBV7-8	TRBJ2-2	14	CASSLGQGNGELFF
TRBV5-1	TRBJ1-1	13	CASSLLGGTEAFF